These 18 T cell receptor beta chains were sequenced from one sample in a study of OX40 agonist ivuxolimab in advanced cancers. This table comes from immunoSEQ multiplex PCR, and its TCRdb copy is limited to in-frame clones, with some not included. Among around 64,000 clones listed, 91% were seen once. Sequences were derived from CD4+ or CD8+ T cells sorted from blood, sampled in a trial of the OX40 agonist ivuxolimab. These receptors were obtained from an adult with an advanced solid tumor such as melanoma, head and neck, liver or kidney cancer.

CDR3 residues: CASSSTTSPLEQYF. The CDR3 DNA sequence: TGTGCCAGCAGCTCGACGACTAGCCCCTTGGAGCAGTACTTC. The chain employs TRBV5-5 and TRBJ2-7, with 7 bases that match TRBD2. The V and J ends lost 3 bases and 7 bases, in that order; junction bases with no gene match: 10. Germline V gives CDR1 SGHKS, CDR2 YYEKEE (reference sequence). CDR3 length equals 14 residues.

The rearrangement joins TRBV28 to TRBJ2-1; either TRBD1 or TRBD2 may fit D (5 bases each). Per germline, CDR1 MDHEN and CDR2 SYDVKM. V gave up 4 bases and J gave up 2 bases, with 6 bases separating them. The length of the CDR3 is 13 residues. The CDR3 sequence: CASSWGTYNEQFF. As DNA, the CDR3 is TGTGCCAGCAGTTGGGGGACCTACAATGAGCAGTTCTTC.

The CDR3 loop is CASRLGTGTEAFF. DNA of the CDR3: TGTGCCAGCAGGCTGGGTACAGGGACAGAAGCTTTCTTT. This chain links TRBV28 with TRBJ1-1; TRBD1 might be the D (6 bases). Germline loops: CDR1 MDHEN, CDR2 SYDVKM. Trimming took 6 bases from V and 8 from J, leaving 16 bases between them. This CDR3 has 13 amino acids.

The rearrangement uses TRBV7-3 and TRBJ1-1; D gene unclear. The CDR3 is made up of 13 amino acids. The germline V gene has CDR1 SGHTA and CDR2 FQGTGA. V dropped 4 bases and J dropped 5 bases, with 11 bases sitting between them. CDR3 protein: CASSYSGGTEAFF. Written as DNA, the CDR3 is TGTGCCAGCAGCTATTCAGGAGGAACTGAAGCTTTCTTT.

The chain has TRBV29-1 and TRBJ2-7; no definite D call. Germline CDR1 reads SQVTM; CDR2 reads ANQGSEA. The CDR3 contains 12 residues. V lost 2 bases, J lost 2 bases, and 7 bases lay in between. Here the CDR3 reads CSVESGPYEQYF. The DNA of the CDR3 is TGCAGCGTTGAATCCGGGCCCTACGAGCAGTACTTC.

The V gene is TRBV6-5, the J gene TRBJ2-1; 9 bases line up with TRBD1. V shed 8 bases, J shed 8 bases, and the junction held 13 bases outside the gene matches. The CDR3 length is 15 residues. Germline V gene sequence: CDR1 MNHEY, CDR2 SVGAGI. CDR3 in DNA: TGTGCCAGCGGCGACCGGGGGACAGGGATGGATGAGCAGTTCTTC. Residues: CASGDRGTGMDEQFF.

This clone appeared once. CDR3 bases: TGTGCCACCTCCTTCGGACTAGCGGGGTACGAGCAGTACTTC. This sequence encodes CATSFGLAGYEQYF. The rearrangement uses TRBV15 and TRBJ2-7, with 12 positions matching TRBD2. The CDR3 loop spans 14 amino acids. Germline V gene sequence: CDR1 LNHNV, CDR2 YYDKDF (reference sequence). The V and J ends lost 8 bases and 4 bases, in that order; junction bases with no gene match: 6.

The CDR3 nucleotides read TGCGCCAGCAGCTACGGGACGGAGGAACTATACGAGCAGTACTTC. This encodes CASSYGTEELYEQYF. The chain has TRBV4-3 and TRBJ2-7, with D tentatively TRBD1 or TRBD2 (5 bases each). The CDR3 covers 15 residues. The germline gives CDR1 LGHNA, CDR2 YSLEER. The germline V and J ends were trimmed by 5 bases and 4 bases, with 18 bases remaining between them.

J is TRBJ2-3 and V is TRBV6-5; D gene unclear. V was cut by 5 bases and J by 6 bases, with 12 bases left in between. Germline CDR1 MNHEY, CDR2 SVGAGI. This CDR3 contains 13 residues. CDR3 protein: CASSDDWADTQYF. The DNA for the CDR3 is TGTGCCAGCAGTGACGATTGGGCGGATACGCAGTATTTT.

This chain uses TRBV29-1 with TRBJ2-3; D gene uncertain. The CDR3 consists of 12 residues. Germline V gene sequence: CDR1 SQVTM, CDR2 ANQGSEA. Between the trimmed V and J ends, which lost 5 bases and 2 bases, there was a span of 8 bases. DNA of the CDR3: TGCAGCGTTCCGCAGAACACAGATACGCAGTATTTT. This gives the protein CSVPQNTDTQYF.

V gene TRBV6-5 combines with J gene TRBJ1-6; no clear D gene. Germline CDR1 MNHEY, CDR2 SVGAGI. The CDR3 loop spans 12 amino acids. With 0 bases removed from V and 8 bases from J, the gap between germline ends came to 2 bases. The chain's CDR3 is CASSYSDSPLHF. The CDR3, as DNA: TGTGCCAGCAGTTACTCGGATTCACCCCTCCACTTT.

The chain joins TRBV6-6 to TRBJ2-2; maybe TRBD1 (6 bases). Deletions cut 6 bases from V and 5 bases from J, with 10 bases between. Germline CDR1 and CDR2: MNHNY and SVGAGI (reference sequence). The length of the CDR3 is 13 residues. CDR3 coding DNA: TGTGCCAGCAGCGGGACATTAACCGGGGAGCTGTTTTTT. Translation: CASSGTLTGELFF.

This chain connects TRBV19 to TRBJ2-3, with D uncertain. The V and J ends lost 2 bases and 0 bases respectively, with 9 bases between them. The CDR3 contains 15 residues. Germline V gene lookup returns CDR1 LNHDA and CDR2 SQIVND (reference sequence). The CDR3 region has the DNA TGTGCCAGTAGTATAAAGGGTCCCAGCACAGATACGCAGTATTTT. As protein: CASSIKGPSTDTQYF.

DNA for the CDR3: TGTGCCAGCATTAGGGGAGAGACCCAGTACTTC. Protein product: CASIRGETQYF. The chain employs TRBV6-5 and TRBJ2-5; perhaps TRBD1 as D (5 bases). V shed 7 bases and J shed 4 bases, with 7 bases lying between them. Germline loops: CDR1 MNHEY, CDR2 SVGAGI. This CDR3 is 11 amino acids long.

This rearrangement joins TRBV27 to TRBJ2-7; maybe TRBD1 (7 bases). Germline loops: CDR1 MNHEY, CDR2 SMNVEV (reference sequence). V was pared by 4 bases and J by 4 bases, with 17 bases between. The CDR3 extends over 15 amino acids. This CDR3 reads CASSSDQGGIYEQYF. The CDR3 DNA reads as TGTGCCAGCAGTTCTGATCAGGGGGGAATATACGAGCAGTACTTC.

V usage is TRBV11-3 and J usage is TRBJ1-3; 10 nucleotides align to TRBD1. This CDR3 has 14 amino acids. Germline V gene lookup returns CDR1 SGHNT and CDR2 YENEEA. After removal of 7 bases from V and 4 bases from J, the junction contained 4 bases not matched to a gene. CDR3 sequence: CASKGQGRGNTIYF. In DNA, the CDR3 is TGTGCCAGCAAGGGACAGGGGAGAGGAAACACCATATATTTT.

The chain joins TRBV27 to TRBJ2-7; D is uncertain. V was trimmed by 4 bases and J by 0 bases, leaving 7 bases between them. CDR1 and CDR2 from the germline V gene are MNHEY and SMNVEV (reference sequence). This CDR3 spans 13 amino acids. The CDR3 region is CASSSVYSYEQYF. CDR3 DNA sequence: TGTGCCAGCAGTTCAGTCTACTCCTACGAGCAGTACTTC.

The chain uses TRBV2 and TRBJ2-1, with a possible D match to TRBD2 (5 bases). The CDR3 is 15 residues long. The germline V gene encodes CDR1 SNHLY and CDR2 FYNNEI. Trimming took 6 bases from V and 5 from J, leaving 17 bases between them. The CDR3 here is CASRGSRDYHNEQFF. The CDR3 DNA reads TGTGCCAGCAGGGGGAGTCGGGATTACCACAATGAGCAGTTCTTC.